These 26 T cell receptor beta chains share one sample of origin, sequenced in a study of T cells of healthy individuals. TCRdb itself ran the 5' RACE reads through MiXCR, one entry per CDR3 protein. The profile shows around 98,000 distinct CDR3 sequences, approximately 15% of them singletons. The receptors were sampled from a human donor in good health.

As regards this clonotype: The conserved phenylalanine or tryptophan is not found at the CDR3 terminus, so this likely reflects a read error. This chain connects TRBV20-1 to TRBJ2-2; 11 bases map to TRBD2. Losses at the gene ends were 5 bases for V and 3 bases for J; bases not matched to a gene: 11. This CDR3 spans 17 amino acids. From germline, CDR1 is DFQATT and CDR2 SNEGSKA (reference sequence). In nucleotides, the CDR3 is TGCAGTGCTCCCAGCGGACTAGCGGGTTCGGACACCGGGGAGCTGTTTTCT. Protein product: CSAPSGLAGSDTGELFS.

The CDR3 DNA follows: TGCGCCAGCAGCTTCCGGGACCCCTCCACAGATACGCAGTATTTT. Amino acids: CASSFRDPSTDTQYF. This chain joins TRBV5-1 and TRBJ2-3; D possibly matches TRBD1 or TRBD2 (5 bases each). The V gene lost 2 bases and the J gene lost 2 bases, with 12 bases spanning the gap. The germline CDR1 and CDR2 sequences are SGHRS and YFSETQ. CDR3 length: 15 amino acids.

The J gene is TRBJ2-6, the V gene TRBV5-6; D is perhaps TRBD1 (6 bases). CDR1 and CDR2 from the germline V gene are SGHDT and YYEEEE. V was shortened by 0 bases and J by 3 bases, with 13 bases between the two germline ends. This CDR3 has 17 residues. The chain's CDR3 is CASSLGIYRVGANVLTF. DNA of the CDR3: TGTGCCAGCAGCTTGGGAATCTACAGGGTTGGGGCCAACGTCCTGACTTTC.

The chain joins TRBV5-1 to TRBJ2-1; D perhaps matches TRBD1 (5 bases). Germline values: CDR1 SGHRS, CDR2 YFSETQ. The V end was cut by 7 bases, the J end by 11 bases, with 19 bases between. The CDR3 is 13 residues long. CDR3 protein: CASPPVRRQKQFF. The CDR3 DNA follows: TGCGCCAGCCCCCCCGTTCGTCGACAGAAGCAGTTCTTC.

This clonotype has a handful of counts. One end of the junction fails to match germline, which may point to a read error. This chain links TRBV7-2 with TRBJ2-6; D is possibly TRBD1 (5 bases). The CDR3 is made up of 17 amino acids. Per the germline V gene, CDR1 is SGHTA and CDR2 is FQGNSA. The CDR3 loop reads CASSSSDGSSGANVPTF. Written as DNA, the CDR3 is TGTGCCAGCAGCTCCTCGGACGGGTCCTCTGGGGCCAACGTCCCGACTTTC.

This clonotype was counted between two and nine times. This chain links TRBV20-1 with TRBJ1-2; D not resolved. V was cut by 0 bases and J by 8 bases, with 13 bases left in between. Per germline, CDR1 DFQATT and CDR2 SNEGSKA (reference sequence). This CDR3 spans 13 amino acids. The CDR3 coding sequence is TGCAGTGCTAGAGACGGGAGTCGTCGCGGCTACACCTTC. Translation: CSARDGSRRGYTF.

This clonotype occurred a few times. The junction shows a germline mismatch at one end, possibly a read error. The genes are TRBV29-1 and TRBJ2-3; D remains unclear. The CDR3 has 14 residues. CDR1 and CDR2 from the germline V gene are SQVTM and ANQGSEA. The CDR3 DNA is TGCAGCCTTGATGGCGGAGAGGGCACAGATACGCAGTATTTT. Encoded protein: CSLDGGEGTDTQYF.

The chain recombines TRBV7-2 with TRBJ2-4; D is possibly TRBD1 or TRBD2 (5 bases each). CDR1 and CDR2 from the germline V gene are SGHTA and FQGNSA. Trimming left V 2 bases short and J 8 bases short, with 7 bases between. The CDR3 runs to 12 residues. CDR3 sequence reads: CASSLRGDIQYF. The CDR3 coding sequence is TGTGCCAGCAGCTTAAGAGGGGACATTCAGTACTTC.

This clonotype has more than one count but fewer than ten. The chain recombines TRBV12-3 or TRBV12-4 with TRBJ1-2; possibly TRBD1 for D (6 bases). This CDR3 is built from 15 residues. Trimming stripped 7 bases from V and 5 bases from J, with 20 bases between. CDR3 residues: CASINTGLWVYGYTF. DNA for the CDR3: TGTGCCAGCATTAATACAGGGTTGTGGGTGTATGGCTACACCTTC.

V usage is TRBV30 and J usage is TRBJ1-5; possible D gene TRBD1, 5 bases. With 0 bases removed from V and 5 bases from J, the gap between germline ends came to 8 bases. CDR3 length: 13 amino acids. Germline lookup yields CDR1 GTSNPN and CDR2 SVGIG (reference sequence). CDR3 DNA sequence: TGTGCCTGGAGTGTACGAGGGGATCAGCCCCAGCATTTT. Translating it yields CAWSVRGDQPQHF.

The chain joins TRBV28 to TRBJ2-3, with D perhaps assigned TRBD1 or TRBD2 (5 bases each). The CDR3 loop spans 12 amino acids. The germline V gene encodes CDR1 MDHEN and CDR2 SYDVKM. V lost 8 bases to trimming and J lost 6 bases, with 12 bases between them. CDR3 in amino acids: CASRPGADTQYF. The CDR3 DNA reads TGTGCCAGCCGACCCGGGGCTGATACGCAGTATTTT.

The chain couples TRBV27 to TRBJ2-7; 9 bases align to TRBD1. Losses at the gene ends were 6 bases for V and 3 bases for J; bases not matched to a gene: 6. The CDR3 contains 14 residues. Germline loops: CDR1 MNHEY, CDR2 SMNVEV (reference sequence). The CDR3 region has the DNA TGTGCCAGCAGCTCCCGGACAGGGGACTACGAGCAGTACTTC. Translating it yields CASSSRTGDYEQYF.

Many counts were recorded for this clonotype. The rearrangement uses TRBV20-1 and TRBJ1-1; D is unresolved. Germline V lookup: CDR1 DFQATT, CDR2 SNEGSKA (reference sequence). This CDR3 is built from 13 residues. Between the trimmed V and J ends, which lost 3 bases and 1 base, there was a span of 9 bases. CDR3 residues: CSASFAPNTEAFF. The DNA for the CDR3 is TGCAGTGCTAGTTTCGCGCCGAACACTGAAGCTTTCTTT.

At least ten counts were recorded for this clonotype. This sequence joins TRBV18 and TRBJ2-1, with D maybe TRBD2 (6 bases). CDR3 size: 17 residues. V lost 4 bases to trimming and J lost 5 bases, with 21 bases between them. CDR1 is KGHSH, CDR2 LQKENI, per germline. CDR3 bases: TGTGCCAGCTCACGTACCCTGGGTAGCCCGGGGGACAATGAGCAGTTCTTC. Protein product: CASSRTLGSPGDNEQFF.

This clonotype was observed a few times. This chain connects TRBV29-1 to TRBJ2-5; D gene ambiguous. Trimming shortened V by 5 bases and J by 4 bases, and 11 bases separated the two germline ends. The CDR3 spans 12 residues. CDR1 and CDR2 from the germline V gene are SQVTM and ANQGSEA. The CDR3 sequence: CSVLGISETQYF. CDR3 DNA: TGCAGCGTTCTAGGGATCTCAGAGACCCAGTACTTC. The full variable domain, completed using reference TRBV29-1 and TRBJ2-5, is SAVISQKPSRDICQRGTSLTIQCQVDSQVTMMFWYRQQPGQSLTLIATANQGSEATYESGFVIDKFPISRPNLTFSTLTVSNMSPEDSSIYLCSVLGISETQYFGPGTRLLVL.

There are a few counts of this clonotype. The chain is built from TRBV28 and TRBJ2-7; D remains unclear. Germline loops: CDR1 MDHEN, CDR2 SYDVKM. The CDR3 has 11 amino acids. V was cut by 9 bases and J by 9 bases, with 15 bases left in between. The CDR3 loop is CASRDRFGQYF. CDR3 coding DNA: TGTGCCAGTAGAGATCGTTTCGGGCAGTACTTC.

This clonotype was counted at least ten times. CDR3 sequence: CASSITGTGYGYTF. The CDR3 nucleotides read TGTGCCAGTAGTATAACAGGGACGGGCTATGGCTACACCTTC. V and J are TRBV19 and TRBJ1-2; D is perhaps TRBD1 (6 bases). Germline values: CDR1 LNHDA, CDR2 SQIVND (reference sequence). V was pared by 2 bases and J by 4 bases, with 11 bases between. The CDR3 spans 14 residues.

This clonotype was recorded many times. The chain has TRBV7-9 and TRBJ1-2; D remains ambiguous. Per the germline V gene, CDR1 is SEHNR and CDR2 is FQNEAQ (reference sequence). V lost 5 bases to trimming and J lost 4 bases, with 14 bases between them. The CDR3 is 14 amino acids. CDR3 sequence reads: CASSPGSPLYGYTF. CDR3 nucleotides: TGTGCCAGCAGCCCCGGGAGCCCCCTCTATGGCTACACCTTC.

J is TRBJ2-7 and V is TRBV28; weak D call: TRBD1 (6 bases). CDR1 MDHEN and CDR2 SYDVKM come from the germline V gene. CDR3 length: 13 amino acids. With 7 bases removed from V and 3 bases from J, the gap between germline ends came to 13 bases. The CDR3 sequence: CASKKTGYYEQYF. The CDR3 bases are TGTGCCAGCAAAAAGACAGGATACTACGAGCAGTACTTC.

The rearrangement joins TRBV2 to TRBJ1-4; D gene ambiguous. V shed 7 bases and J shed 2 bases, with 17 bases lying between them. Germline V gives CDR1 SNHLY, CDR2 FYNNEI. The CDR3 is 16 amino acids. CDR3 amino acids: CASIEGLSWTNEKLFF. The CDR3 coding sequence is TGTGCCAGCATTGAGGGTCTAAGCTGGACTAATGAAAAACTGTTTTTT.

This chain's CDR3 is CASSQVLANYEQYF. CDR3 DNA: TGTGCCAGCAGCCAAGTCCTAGCTAACTACGAGCAGTACTTC. The V and J genes are TRBV3-1 and TRBJ2-7, with D possibly matching TRBD2 (5 bases). The CDR3 totals 14 residues. Trimming pared 1 base from V and 3 bases from J, leaving 10 bases between. Per germline, CDR1 LGHDT and CDR2 YNNKEL (reference sequence).

This clonotype has ten or more counts. The chain recombines TRBV6-6 with TRBJ2-7, with D uncertain. V was clipped by 6 bases and J by 2 bases, with 20 bases between them. The CDR3 length is 16 residues. Germline loops: CDR1 MNHNY, CDR2 SVGAGI (reference sequence). CDR3 loop: CASRSHEVGSPYEQYF. Here the CDR3 DNA reads TGTGCCAGCAGGTCCCATGAGGTTGGGTCCCCCTACGAGCAGTACTTC.

This clonotype showed up just a few times. The chain links TRBV6-2 or TRBV6-3 to TRBJ1-6; D is unclear. V lost 6 bases, J lost 11 bases, and 20 bases lay in between. The germline V gene encodes CDR1 MNHEY and CDR2 SVGEGT. The CDR3 is made up of 15 amino acids. The CDR3 sequence is CASREAGQATTPLHF. As DNA, the CDR3 is TGTGCCAGCAGAGAAGCGGGCCAAGCAACCACACCCCTCCACTTT.

This clonotype turned up a few times. The DNA for the CDR3 is TGTGCCAGCAACTTCCAGAGCTACGAGCAGTACTTC. It codes for CASNFQSYEQYF. The chain is built from TRBV28 and TRBJ2-7; no reliable D call. CDR1 MDHEN and CDR2 SYDVKM come from the germline V gene. Deletions cut 7 bases from V and 3 bases from J, with 10 bases between. The CDR3 is made up of 12 amino acids.

The sample holds many counts of this clonotype. The chain joins TRBV12-3 or TRBV12-4 to TRBJ1-3; D remains ambiguous. The ends were cut back, 2 bases at V and 4 bases at J, with 6 bases in the middle. This CDR3 contains 13 residues. The CDR3 is CASSLNAGNTIYF. The CDR3 DNA sequence: TGTGCCAGCAGTTTAAATGCGGGAAACACCATATATTTT.

This sequence joins TRBV12-3 or TRBV12-4 and TRBJ2-1, with 12 nucleotides matching TRBD2. The CDR3 covers 16 residues. V dropped 3 bases and J dropped 7; count of bases not matched to a gene: 7. For the CDR3, the DNA is TGTGCCAGCAGTTTCGCTGGACTAGCGGGGAGTAATGAGCAGTTCTTC. This encodes CASSFAGLAGSNEQFF.